The 9 T cell receptor beta chains below were found in one sample sequenced in a study of shared clonotypes between healthy human individuals. Measured with immunoSEQ multiplex PCR; TCRdb has only the in-frame clones, and not every one. The sample lists approximately 1,500,000 clones, 98% occurring once. Sample: naive CD4+ T cells sorted from blood. The subset denotes: CD45RA+ positively selected. Receptor source: a man under 40 in good health.

V and J are TRBV30 and TRBJ1-5; 7 nucleotides align to TRBD1. With 0 bases clipped from V and 2 bases from J, the junction kept 7 bases outside the gene matches. This CDR3 spans 16 amino acids. Germline CDR1 reads GTSNPN; CDR2 reads SVGIG (reference sequence). This CDR3 reads CAWSVGGTDRNQPQHF. The CDR3 nucleotides read TGTGCCTGGAGTGTGGGTGGGACAGACCGCAATCAGCCCCAGCATTTT.

V and J are TRBV5-1 and TRBJ1-1; a weak D match, TRBD1 (5 bases). Trimming took off 1 base at V and 7 bases at J, with 11 bases between the two ends. In germline, CDR1 is SGHRS, CDR2 YFSETQ. The CDR3 runs 13 residues. CDR3 nucleotides: TGCGCCAGCAGCTTGTTCGTGGGGGTTGAAGCTTTCTTT. Translating gives CASSLFVGVEAFF.

The CDR3 here is CASSFYPGTDTQYF. CDR3 nucleotides: TGTGCCAGCAGTTTCTATCCAGGCACAGATACGCAGTATTTT. The V and J genes are TRBV28 and TRBJ2-3; D unresolved. In germline, CDR1 is MDHEN, CDR2 SYDVKM. This CDR3 comprises 14 residues. Between the trimmed V and J ends, which lost 3 bases and 1 base, there was a span of 8 bases.

This clone occurred once. The chain has TRBV28 and TRBJ2-7; 8 nucleotides align to TRBD1. Germline V lookup: CDR1 MDHEN, CDR2 SYDVKM. Trimming at V came to 8 bases and at J to 4 bases, leaving 10 bases not matched to a gene. The CDR3 runs 14 residues. The CDR3 bases are TGTGCCAGCCGACAGGACAGGGATGGGTACGAGCAGTACTTC. Residues: CASRQDRDGYEQYF.

The chain carries TRBV7-6 and TRBJ1-2, with 7 bases matching TRBD1. V was pared by 5 bases and J by 8 bases, with 14 bases of the junction left unmatched. This CDR3 has 15 amino acids. Germline CDR1 SGHVS, CDR2 FNYEAQ. The CDR3 is CASSTGTASPLGYTF. In DNA, the CDR3 is TGTGCCAGCAGCACCGGGACAGCGTCCCCGTTGGGCTACACCTTC. Based on the CDR3 plus reference TRBV7-6 and TRBJ1-2, the full variable domain is GAGVSQSPRYKVTKRGQDVALRCDPISGHVSLYWYRQALGQGPEFLTYFNYEAQQDKSGLPNDRFSAERPEGSISTLTIQRTEQRDSAMYRCASSTGTASPLGYTFGSGTRLTVV.

The rearrangement uses TRBV18 and TRBJ1-5; D is perhaps TRBD1 (6 bases). CDR3 length: 15 amino acids. V was pared by 2 bases and J by 9 bases, with 17 bases between. Germline assignment: CDR1 KGHSH and CDR2 LQKENI. The CDR3 reads CASSPVGAPGVPQHF. The DNA of the CDR3 is TGTGCCAGCTCACCAGTGGGGGCACCTGGGGTGCCCCAGCATTTT.

The chain has TRBV18 and TRBJ2-3, with a tentative D call TRBD1 (6 bases). The germline V gene has CDR1 KGHSH and CDR2 LQKENI. The length of the CDR3 is 15 residues. Between the trimmed V and J ends, which lost 6 bases and 5 bases, there was a span of 18 bases. This CDR3 reads CASSTSARTEDTQYF. For the CDR3, the DNA is TGTGCCAGCTCCACTTCCGCTAGGACAGAAGATACGCAGTATTTT.

This clone appeared a single time. The chain has TRBV28 and TRBJ2-1, with D maybe TRBD2 (6 bases). CDR1 and CDR2 (germline): MDHEN, SYDVKM. Between the trimmed V and J ends, which lost 3 bases and 2 bases, there was a span of 14 bases. This CDR3 comprises 16 residues. DNA of the CDR3: TGTGCCAGCAGTTTCATAGTTAGCGGAACCTACAATGAGCAGTTCTTC. The encoded protein is CASSFIVSGTYNEQFF. Complete variable domain (other parts from reference TRBV28 and TRBJ2-1): DVKVTQSSRYLVKRTGEKVFLECVQDMDHENMFWYRQDPGLGLRLIYFSYDVKMKEKGDIPEGYSVSREKKERFSLILESASTNQTSMYLCASSFIVSGTYNEQFFGPGTRLTVL.

The chain links TRBV6-4 to TRBJ2-3, with 9 nucleotides matching TRBD2. The CDR3 length is 13 residues. With V trimmed by 9 bases and J by 6 bases, 7 bases remained unmatched. Germline V gives CDR1 MRHNA, CDR2 SNTAGT. CDR3 bases: TGTGCCAGTGGGCGGGAGGGACCGGATACGCAGTATTTT. Its protein is CASGREGPDTQYF.